The present TCR beta chain was sequenced within a study of cytomegalovirus exposure and HLA in healthy donors. Study outcomes and limitations: V- and J-gene trimming of TCR beta was linked (in a later analysis) to a missense DCLRE1C variant. Several V segments, TRBV6-2 and TRBV6-3 among them, could not be told apart and were dropped. In a later analysis, an Asian-associated ancestry cluster reportedly showed fewer N-insertions than the approximately 700-donor mean.

Regarding this clone: Antigen unknown.

V lost 0 bases and J lost 7; bases outside the gene matches: 8. The CDR3 extends over 15 amino acids. Germline-derived CDR1 and CDR2 are MGHRA and YSYEKL. The PCR had 60 Vbeta and 13 Jbeta primers. Sequenced by immunoSEQ multiplex PCR; TCRdb stores in-frame clones only, minus some. The table has tens of thousands of clones, 65% to 80% seen once. This chain links TRBV4-1 with TRBJ1-2; 7 positions agree with TRBD1. The sequence derives from a man aged 55-75 years in good health and CMV-seronegative. Sequencing input: PBMCs. CDR3 bases: TGCGCCAGCAGCCAAGATCGAGGGGGCCCGGGTGGCTACACCTTC. Amino acids: CASSQDRGGPGGYTF.